A single sample gave rise to the 31 T cell receptor beta chains below, sequenced in a study of graft-versus-host responses after intestinal transplantation. Only in-frame clones appear in the TCRdb table, and some are missing; sequencing was by immunoSEQ multiplex PCR. The sample lists around 18,000 clones, around 90% occurring once. This specimen consisted of PBMCs, obtained 350 to 400 days after transplant. These receptors were collected from a human patient who received an intestinal transplant, so some T cells may come from the graft donor.

As DNA, the CDR3 is TGTGCCAGCAGTTACGGGCCAGGGACCCGGGAGCAGTACTTC. The encoded protein is CASSYGPGTREQYF. V is TRBV6-6 and J is TRBJ2-7, with D tentatively TRBD1 or TRBD2 (5 bases each). CDR1 and CDR2 (germline): MNHNY, SVGAGI (reference sequence). CDR3 length: 14 amino acids. V was cut by 2 bases and J by 7 bases, with 15 bases left in between.

The chain is built from TRBV6-5 and TRBJ2-7; a possible D gene is TRBD2 (6 bases). CDR1 and CDR2 from the germline V gene are MNHEY and SVGAGI. This CDR3 region has 15 residues. Trimming pared 0 bases from V and 1 base from J, leaving 10 bases between. This chain's CDR3 is CASSYSRDRSYEQYF. The CDR3 DNA reads as TGTGCCAGCAGTTACTCGCGGGACCGTTCCTACGAGCAGTACTTC.

The chain has TRBV5-1 and TRBJ2-7, with D perhaps matching TRBD1 (6 bases). The germline V and J ends were trimmed by 7 bases and 3 bases, with 11 bases remaining between them. Germline V gene data show CDR1 as SGHRS and CDR2 as YFSETQ. The length of the CDR3 is 12 residues. The CDR3 DNA reads as TGCGCCAGCCGGGACATACTCTACGAGCAGTACTTC. Amino acids: CASRDILYEQYF.

The chain combines TRBV21-1 with TRBJ2-2; TRBD1 is taken as the D call from the table, unchecked against the DNA. TRBV21-1 constitutes a pseudogene. This CDR3 comprises 15 residues. This chain's CDR3 is CASSKGGQGTGELFF. DNA for the CDR3: TGTGCCAGCAGCAAAGGTGGTCAGGGCACCGGGGAGCTGTTTTTT.

This chain joins TRBV4-2 and TRBJ2-7, with D perhaps matching TRBD2 (6 bases). V lost 2 bases and J 4 bases, leaving 12 bases between the germline ends. Germline assignment: CDR1 LGHNA and CDR2 YNFKEQ. The CDR3 has 14 residues. The CDR3 here is CASSQLGGTYEQYF. The CDR3 coding sequence is TGTGCCAGCAGCCAACTTGGCGGGACTTACGAGCAGTACTTC.

V usage is TRBV6-5 and J usage is TRBJ2-7; 7 bases align to TRBD1. The length of the CDR3 is 16 residues. The germline V gene has CDR1 MNHEY and CDR2 SVGAGI. V lost 4 bases and J lost 5; bases outside the gene matches: 14. Written as DNA, the CDR3 is TGTGCCAGCAGTTTTTCAGGGGGATATTTCGCGCACGAGCAGTACTTC. This translates into CASSFSGGYFAHEQYF.

The chain joins TRBV4-2 to TRBJ1-2; 7 nucleotides line up with TRBD1. The CDR3 extends over 16 amino acids. CDR1 and CDR2 from the germline V gene are LGHNA and YNFKEQ. Trimming cost V 1 base and J 0 bases; bases outside gene matches: 5. CDR3 sequence (DNA): TGTGCCAGCAGCCAAGTCAGACAGGGCACTAACTATGGCTACACCTTC. Translation gives CASSQVRQGTNYGYTF.

V gene TRBV2 combines with J gene TRBJ2-5; TRBD1 matches at 7 bases. The end of the DNA fits TRBJ2-7 better, so the J call may be wrong. CDR3 length: 15 amino acids. Germline V lookup: CDR1 SNHLY, CDR2 FYNNEI. The CDR3 spells CASSGPGQRTYEQYF. The CDR3 bases are TGTGCCAGCAGTGGTCCGGGACAGAGGACCTACGAGCAGTACTTC.

The rearrangement uses TRBV6-1 and TRBJ1-5; 8 bases are a match to TRBD1. V trimming: 9 bases; J trimming: 7 bases; junction bases outside the gene matches: 14. CDR1 and CDR2 (germline): MNHNS, SASEGT. This CDR3 has 15 amino acids. The CDR3 DNA reads as TGTGCCAGACTCATGCTAGACAGGGGAGGGCAGCCCCAGCATTTT. Residues: CARLMLDRGGQPQHF.

The CDR3 reads CASSPDLGTGELFF. The CDR3 nucleotides are TGTGCCAGCAGCCCCGACCTGGGCACCGGGGAGCTGTTTTTT. The J gene is TRBJ2-2, the V gene TRBV6-4; D remains ambiguous. The CDR3 spans 14 residues. Trimming removed 6 bases at V and 4 bases at J, with 12 bases between. Germline values: CDR1 MRHNA, CDR2 SNTAGT.

This chain uses TRBV2 with TRBJ2-7, with TRBD2 matching 8 bases. J lost 4 bases, V lost 10 bases, and 15 bases had no gene match. The germline V gene encodes CDR1 SNHLY and CDR2 FYNNEI. This CDR3 is 15 amino acids long. The CDR3 bases are TGTGCCAAGGGACTAGTGTTCTTCGGGGGGTACGAGCAGTACTTC. Translated: CAKGLVFFGGYEQYF.

The gene calls are TRBV6-4 and TRBJ2-5; the match to TRBD2 covers 12 bases. The germline V gene has CDR1 MRHNA and CDR2 SNTAGT. The CDR3 is 17 amino acids. J was trimmed by 4 bases and V by 4 bases; bases with no gene match: 10. Here the CDR3 DNA reads TGTGCCAGCAGTGTCATGAATGCACTAGCGGGAGGAGAGACCCAGTACTTC. Translating gives CASSVMNALAGGETQYF.

The count of this clone is one. One end of the junction fails to match germline, which may point to a read error. V usage is TRBV12-5 and J usage is TRBJ1-5; D remains ambiguous. Germline V lookup: CDR1 LGHNT, CDR2 FRNRAP. The CDR3 is 15 amino acids. CDR3 protein: CASRGGLESNQSQHF. CDR3 bases: TGTGCTAGTCGGGGAGGGCTTGAGAGCAATCAGTCCCAGCATTTT.

This clone was recorded only once. This sequence joins TRBV7-3 and TRBJ2-3, with TRBD1 matching 8 bases. Germline V gene sequence: CDR1 SGHTA, CDR2 FQGTGA. The V gene end was trimmed by 5 bases and the J gene end by 5 bases; junction bases not matched to a gene: 9. The CDR3 spans 15 residues. CDR3 DNA: TGTGCCAGCAGCACTCAGGGGGCGGTCGGAGATACGCAGTATTTT. Encoded protein: CASSTQGAVGDTQYF.

This sequence joins TRBV2 and TRBJ1-3, with D perhaps TRBD1 (5 bases). There are 14 residues in the CDR3. V lost 1 base, J lost 3 bases, and 7 bases lay in between. Germline CDR1 reads SNHLY; CDR2 reads FYNNEI. The CDR3: CASSEVGLGNTIYF. DNA for the CDR3: TGTGCCAGCAGTGAAGTGGGGCTTGGAAACACCATATATTTT.

On this clone: A junction end diverges from the germline sequence, so it may reflect a read error. V usage is TRBV15 and J usage is TRBJ2-1; 10 nucleotides align to TRBD1. The germline V gene encodes CDR1 LNHNV and CDR2 YYDKDF (reference sequence). The CDR3 contains 15 residues. The CDR3 sequence is CATSRDMGQGNEQLF. In DNA form, the CDR3 reads TGTGCCACCAGCAGAGATATGGGACAGGGGAATGAGCAGCTCTTC.

DNA for the CDR3: TGTGCCAGCAGTAGCAGCTCCTACAATGAGCAGTTCTTC. It codes for CASSSSSYNEQFF. This rearrangement joins TRBV6-4 to TRBJ2-1; D gene unclear. Germline CDR1 reads MRHNA; CDR2 reads SNTAGT. CDR3 size: 13 residues. The germline V and J ends were trimmed by 5 bases and 0 bases, with 5 bases remaining between them.

The chain carries TRBV11-3 and TRBJ2-1; TRBD2 agrees at 12 bases. V was clipped by 5 bases and J by 12 bases; unmatched bases: 5. This CDR3 spans 13 amino acids. Germline CDR1 and CDR2: SGHNT and YENEEA. DNA of the CDR3: TGTGCCAGCAGCCTAAGGACTAGCGGGGCGCAGTTCTTC. It specifies CASSLRTSGAQFF.

This chain uses TRBV2 with TRBJ1-3; TRBD1 is a possible D gene (5 bases). V was clipped by 3 bases and J by 4 bases, with 13 bases between them. This CDR3 is 15 amino acids long. Per the germline V gene, CDR1 is SNHLY and CDR2 is FYNNEI. CDR3 region: CASSDGKQEGNTIYF. DNA of the CDR3: TGTGCCAGCAGTGATGGCAAACAGGAGGGAAACACCATATATTTT. Based on the CDR3 plus reference TRBV2 and TRBJ1-3, the full variable domain is EPEVTQTPSHQVTQMGQEVILRCVPISNHLYFYWYRQILGQKVEFLVSFYNNEISEKSEIFDDQFSVERPDGSNFTLKIRSTKLEDSAMYFCASSDGKQEGNTIYFGEGSWLTVV.

The chain recombines TRBV4-1 with TRBJ2-5; D is unresolved. The CDR3 consists of 18 residues. Germline lookup yields CDR1 MGHRA and CDR2 YSYEKL. V lost 2 bases to trimming and J lost 0 bases, with 19 bases between them. CDR3 DNA sequence: TGCGCCAGCAGCCAACCACTGGAAGACGGATACTACCAAGAGACCCAGTACTTC. Its translation: CASSQPLEDGYYQETQYF.

The V and J genes are TRBV9 and TRBJ2-1, with 16 bases lining up with TRBD2. CDR3 length: 22 amino acids. The V segment lost 1 base and the J segment 3 bases; nucleotides outside the gene matches: 16. Germline V lookup: CDR1 SGDLS, CDR2 YYNGEE. CDR3 nucleotides: TGTGCCAGCAGCGTAAGCCCCTCGGGACTAGCGGGAGGGCGGGTCGTCTACAATGAGCAGTTCTTC. As protein: CASSVSPSGLAGGRVVYNEQFF.

The V call is TRBV15, the J call TRBJ2-3; 12 bases are a match to TRBD2. From germline, CDR1 is LNHNV and CDR2 YYDKDF (reference sequence). The junction had 6 bases not matched to a gene; V was cut back by 5 bases and J by 6 bases. The CDR3 has 15 amino acids. CDR3 amino acids: CATSPSSGGADTQYF. Written as DNA, the CDR3 is TGTGCCACCAGCCCTTCTAGCGGGGGGGCTGATACGCAGTATTTT. Drawing the rest from reference TRBV15 and TRBJ2-3, the complete variable domain is DAMVIQNPRYQVTQFGKPVTLSCSQTLNHNVMYWYQQKSSQAPKLLFHYYDKDFNNEADTPDNFQSRRPNTSFCFLDIRSPGLGDTAMYLCATSPSSGGADTQYFGPGTRLTVL.

The gene calls are TRBV9 and TRBJ1-5, with D perhaps TRBD1 (5 bases). CDR3 length: 14 residues. The V end lost 3 bases, the J end lost 2 bases, and 9 bases lay between the germline ends. CDR1 is SGDLS and CDR2 is YYNGEE in the germline V gene. The CDR3 DNA follows: TGTGCCAGCAGCGCCGGGGGGGGCAATCAGCCCCAGCATTTT. It yields the protein CASSAGGGNQPQHF.

The rearrangement joins TRBV14 to TRBJ2-7; D call uncertain. The CDR3 length is 12 residues. Germline CDR1 is SGHDN and CDR2 is FVKESK. Trimming took 1 base from V and 4 from J, leaving 5 bases between them. CDR3 in amino acids: CASSQGGYEQYF. In DNA, the CDR3 is TGTGCCAGCAGCCAAGGGGGATACGAGCAGTACTTC. The full variable domain, in which reference TRBV14 and TRBJ2-7 provide the parts outside the CDR3, is EAGVTQFPSHSVIEKGQTVTLRCDPISGHDNLYWYRRVMGKEIKFLLHFVKESKQDESGMPNNRFLAERTGGTYSTLKVQPAELEDSGVYFCASSQGGYEQYFGPGTRLTVT.

The V call is TRBV10-1, the J call TRBJ2-3; 10 positions agree with TRBD1. Germline V gene sequence: CDR1 WNHNN, CDR2 SYGVQD (reference sequence). The CDR3 sequence is 16 residues long. Germline trimming cut 6 bases from V and 0 bases from J; bases unmatched to any gene: 6. CDR3 amino acids: CASSAGTGESTDTQYF. CDR3 sequence (DNA): TGCGCCAGCAGCGCCGGGACAGGGGAGAGCACAGATACGCAGTATTTT.

This chain joins TRBV28 and TRBJ2-7; D not certain. Trimming pared 3 bases from V and 3 bases from J, leaving 15 bases between. From germline, CDR1 is MDHEN and CDR2 SYDVKM. The CDR3 extends over 15 amino acids. CDR3 sequence: CASSLDLYAVYEQYF. CDR3 coding DNA: TGTGCCAGCAGTTTGGACCTCTATGCAGTCTACGAGCAGTACTTC.

This chain joins TRBV6-5 and TRBJ2-1; perhaps TRBD2 as D (6 bases). Germline CDR1 MNHEY, CDR2 SVGAGI. V shed 4 bases and J shed 6 bases, with 13 bases lying between them. CDR3 size: 14 residues. CDR3 DNA: TGTGCCAGCAGTTCTCCAGTGGAGGGCAATGAGCAGTTCTTC. Translated, it gives CASSSPVEGNEQFF.

This chain uses TRBV5-1 with TRBJ2-3, with a weak D call TRBD1 (6 bases). Per the germline V gene, CDR1 is SGHRS and CDR2 is YFSETQ. V was trimmed by 2 bases and J by 4 bases, leaving 11 bases between them. The CDR3 sequence is 14 residues long. The CDR3 DNA sequence: TGCGCCAGCAGCTTCCAGGGGTTGGCAGATACGCAGTATTTT. It translates to CASSFQGLADTQYF. Drawing the rest from reference TRBV5-1 and TRBJ2-3, the complete variable domain is KAGVTQTPRYLIKTRGQQVTLSCSPISGHRSVSWYQQTPGQGLQFLFEYFSETQRNKGNFPGRFSGRQFSNSRSEMNVSTLELGDSALYLCASSFQGLADTQYFGPGTRLTVL.

This chain uses TRBV4-3 with TRBJ1-2, with D possibly matching TRBD1 (5 bases). Trimming removed 1 base from V and 8 bases from J, with 11 bases in between. Germline CDR1 LGHNA, CDR2 YSLEER. This CDR3 comprises 13 residues. CDR3: CASSQGMEGGYTF. CDR3 in DNA: TGCGCCAGCAGCCAAGGAATGGAGGGGGGCTACACCTTC.

This clone was counted between two and nine times. This rearrangement joins TRBV6-4 to TRBJ2-1, with D perhaps matching TRBD2 (5 bases). CDR3 length: 14 residues. Between the trimmed V and J ends, which lost 2 bases and 0 bases, there was a span of 5 bases. CDR1 and CDR2 from the germline V gene are MRHNA and SNTAGT. The CDR3 DNA is TGTGCCAGCAGTGACGGGAGCTCCTACAATGAGCAGTTCTTC. It encodes CASSDGSSYNEQFF.

This clone has only one observation. The V and J genes are TRBV28 and TRBJ1-5; a weak D match, TRBD1 (5 bases). The CDR3 has 12 amino acids. V was clipped by 4 bases and J by 6 bases, with 7 bases between them. Germline V lookup: CDR1 MDHEN, CDR2 SYDVKM. The CDR3 nucleotides read TGTGCCAGCAGTTCAGGGAGTCAGCCCCAGCATTTT. It is translated as CASSSGSQPQHF.